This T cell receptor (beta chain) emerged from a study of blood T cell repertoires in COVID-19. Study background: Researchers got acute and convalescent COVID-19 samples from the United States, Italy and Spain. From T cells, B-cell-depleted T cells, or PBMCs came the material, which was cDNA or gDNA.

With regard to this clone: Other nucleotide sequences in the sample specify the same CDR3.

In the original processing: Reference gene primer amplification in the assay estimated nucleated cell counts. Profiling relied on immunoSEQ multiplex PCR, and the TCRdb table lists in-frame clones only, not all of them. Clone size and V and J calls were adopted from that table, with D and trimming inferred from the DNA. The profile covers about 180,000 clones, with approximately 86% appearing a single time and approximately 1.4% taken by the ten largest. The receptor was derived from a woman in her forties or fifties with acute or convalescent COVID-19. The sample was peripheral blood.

In nucleotides, the CDR3 is TGTGCCAGCAGCTTAGTACCAGGGAACACTGAAGCTTTCTTT. This codes for CASSLVPGNTEAFF. This chain joins TRBV7-2 and TRBJ1-1; D is unclear. Germline CDR1 SGHTA, CDR2 FQGNSA. The V and J ends lost 1 base and 1 base respectively, with 7 bases between them. The CDR3 spans 14 residues.